This T cell receptor (beta chain) was sequenced in a study of somatic mutations in cytotoxic T cells in rheumatoid arthritis. The method was immunoSEQ multiplex PCR; TCRdb's version includes in-frame clones alone and lacks a portion of them. The repertoire holds some 20,000 clones, under 85% seen once, with 13% to 15% in the top ten. This clone was seen just once. Germline loops: CDR1 KGHSH, CDR2 LQKENI. The CDR3 extends over 14 amino acids. The V end was cut by 3 bases, the J end by 8 bases, with 14 bases between. This TCR was recovered from an adult with rheumatoid arthritis. The sequenced material came from CD8+ T cells sorted from blood. This chain connects TRBV18 to TRBJ2-1; D remains ambiguous. DNA for the CDR3: TGTGCCAGCTCACCTTGGGTCCTAGGCGATGAGCAGTTCTTC. Translating it yields CASSPWVLGDEQFF.